Listed below are T cell receptor beta chains from one sample, sequenced in a study of cytomegalovirus exposure and HLA in healthy donors. Here immunoSEQ multiplex PCR was the method, and the copy in TCRdb shows in-frame clones only, minus some. The sample lists some 210,000 clones; 87% were seen once. The sequencing input was PBMCs. Receptors originate from a man in his thirties or forties in good health and CMV-seronegative. Both conserved end residues are part of each CDR3. Each record gives: J gene, D gene, clone size, V gene, CDR3 DNA, CDR3 protein. D genes are given only for firm matches. Clone size appears in some rows only: once, few, many, or a class for an expanded clone.

J gene: TRBJ2-2
D gene: TRBD2
clone size: .
V gene: TRBV5-1
CDR3 DNA: TGCGCCAGCAGCTCTAGATGGGCTAGCGGGGAGTTTAGGCCCACCGGGGAGCTGTTTTTT
CDR3 protein: CASSSRWASGEFRPTGELFF

J gene: TRBJ1-1
D gene: .
clone size: once
V gene: TRBV5-6
CDR3 DNA: TGTGCCAGCAGCTTGGAGCCCCTCGCCGAAGCTTTCTTT
CDR3 protein: CASSLEPLAEAFF

J gene: TRBJ1-1
D gene: .
clone size: .
V gene: TRBV19
CDR3 DNA: TGTGCCACCCTCCGGGGGTCCTCGAACACTGAAGCTTTCTTT
CDR3 protein: CATLRGSSNTEAFF

J gene: TRBJ1-4
D gene: .
clone size: few
V gene: TRBV19
CDR3 DNA: TGTGCCAGTAGTATTGGTACGCGGGGTCATGAAAACCTGTTTTTT
CDR3 protein: CASSIGTRGHENLFF

J gene: TRBJ2-6
D gene: TRBD1
clone size: .
V gene: TRBV13
CDR3 DNA: TGTGCCAGCAGCCCAGGGGGCGGGCCCAGCTCTGGGGCCAACGTCCTGACTTTC
CDR3 protein: CASSPGGGPSSGANVLTF

J gene: TRBJ1-6
D gene: TRBD1
clone size: .
V gene: TRBV7-2
CDR3 DNA: TGTGCCAGCAGCTCTCGGGACAGAGATAATTCACCCCTCCACTTT
CDR3 protein: CASSSRDRDNSPLHF

J gene: TRBJ1-2
D gene: TRBD1
clone size: .
V gene: TRBV19
CDR3 DNA: TGTGCCAGTAGCAGACAGGGAAATGGCTACACCTTC
CDR3 protein: CASSRQGNGYTF

J gene: TRBJ2-7
D gene: .
clone size: .
V gene: TRBV7-9
CDR3 DNA: TGTGCCAGCAGCCGAGGACAGTTCCACGAGCAGTACTTC
CDR3 protein: CASSRGQFHEQYF

J gene: TRBJ2-1
D gene: TRBD1
clone size: .
V gene: TRBV7-2
CDR3 DNA: TGTGCCAGCAGCTCCTTACCCGGGACAGGGCGCCAGGATGAGCAGTTCTTC
CDR3 protein: CASSSLPGTGRQDEQFF

J gene: TRBJ2-7
D gene: TRBD1
clone size: .
V gene: TRBV6-1
CDR3 DNA: TGTGCCAGCAGTGAAGGGACAGGGGATACCTACGAGCAGTACTTC
CDR3 protein: CASSEGTGDTYEQYF

J gene: TRBJ2-7
D gene: TRBD2
clone size: .
V gene: TRBV29-1
CDR3 DNA: TGCAGCGTTGATCGAGGGGAGGGATCCTACGAGCAGTACTTC
CDR3 protein: CSVDRGEGSYEQYF

J gene: TRBJ1-6
D gene: .
clone size: .
V gene: TRBV27
CDR3 DNA: TGTGCCAGCACCCCGGGGGTCGGGCCCCTCCACTTT
CDR3 protein: CASTPGVGPLHF

J gene: TRBJ2-6
D gene: TRBD1
clone size: .
V gene: TRBV29-1
CDR3 DNA: TGCAGCTTTACTGGACAGGGGGACGTCCTGACTTTC
CDR3 protein: CSFTGQGDVLTF

J gene: TRBJ2-1
D gene: TRBD2
clone size: .
V gene: TRBV2
CDR3 DNA: TGTGCCGGCAAGACTAGCGGGGGGGCCAGTGAGCAGTTCTTC
CDR3 protein: CAGKTSGGASEQFF

J gene: TRBJ2-7
D gene: TRBD1
clone size: .
V gene: TRBV5-1
CDR3 DNA: TGCGCCAGCAGCTTGGGGACAGGGACCCTTTCCTACGAGCAGTACTTC
CDR3 protein: CASSLGTGTLSYEQYF

J gene: TRBJ2-7
D gene: TRBD1
clone size: .
V gene: TRBV18
CDR3 DNA: TGTGCCAGCTCAGGACAGGGGACTTCAAGCTACGAGCAGTACTTC
CDR3 protein: CASSGQGTSSYEQYF

J gene: TRBJ1-2
D gene: TRBD1
clone size: .
V gene: TRBV7-9
CDR3 DNA: TGTGCCAGCAGGCCATCAGGGGGAAGTGTAAACTATGGCTACACCTTC
CDR3 protein: CASRPSGGSVNYGYTF

J gene: TRBJ2-7
D gene: TRBD2
clone size: .
V gene: TRBV7-9
CDR3 DNA: TGTGCCAGCAGCTTAGGGGCCGGGACTATGGCCTACGAGCAGTACTTC
CDR3 protein: CASSLGAGTMAYEQYF

J gene: TRBJ2-7
D gene: .
clone size: .
V gene: TRBV10-3
CDR3 DNA: TGTGCCATCAGTGAGTCTTTGCGCTACGAGCAGTACTTC
CDR3 protein: CAISESLRYEQYF

J gene: TRBJ1-2
D gene: .
clone size: .
V gene: TRBV6-5
CDR3 DNA: TGTGCCAGCAGTTTGATGGCGGGGTTTCGTGGCTACACCTTC
CDR3 protein: CASSLMAGFRGYTF

J gene: TRBJ2-2
D gene: TRBD1
clone size: .
V gene: TRBV13
CDR3 DNA: TGTGCCAGCAGCCCCGACAGGGGTACGAACACCGGGGAGCTGTTTTTT
CDR3 protein: CASSPDRGTNTGELFF

J gene: TRBJ1-2
D gene: TRBD1
clone size: .
V gene: TRBV28
CDR3 DNA: TGTGCCAGCAGTCCAGCAGACAGGGGGCACGGCTACACCTTC
CDR3 protein: CASSPADRGHGYTF

J gene: TRBJ2-1
D gene: TRBD2
clone size: .
V gene: TRBV6-1
CDR3 DNA: TGTGCCAGCAGAGCCCGTAGCGGGAACGATGAGCAGTTCTTC
CDR3 protein: CASRARSGNDEQFF

J gene: TRBJ1-5
D gene: .
clone size: .
V gene: TRBV30
CDR3 DNA: TGTGCCTGGAGTGGAGGGGGGGTATATCAGCCCCAGCATTTT
CDR3 protein: CAWSGGGVYQPQHF

J gene: TRBJ1-1
D gene: .
clone size: .
V gene: TRBV10-3
CDR3 DNA: TGTGCCATCAGTGAGCAGGGGTGGGACACTGAAGCTTTCTTT
CDR3 protein: CAISEQGWDTEAFF

J gene: TRBJ1-6
D gene: .
clone size: .
V gene: TRBV5-5
CDR3 DNA: TGTGCCACCGACCGGGACACAAATAATTCACCCCTCCACTTT
CDR3 protein: CATDRDTNNSPLHF

J gene: TRBJ1-3
D gene: .
clone size: .
V gene: TRBV5-1
CDR3 DNA: TGCGCCAGCAGCTTGGGCCGGGGAGGGGGAGGAAACACCATATATTTT
CDR3 protein: CASSLGRGGGGNTIYF

J gene: TRBJ2-7
D gene: TRBD1
clone size: .
V gene: TRBV5-1
CDR3 DNA: TGCGCCAGCAGCTCCCAGGACAGGGCCTACGAGCAGTACTTC
CDR3 protein: CASSSQDRAYEQYF

J gene: TRBJ1-4
D gene: .
clone size: .
V gene: TRBV28
CDR3 DNA: TGTGCCAGCAGCCTTCCCAGGGAACGGCCAACTAATGAAAAACTGTTTTTT
CDR3 protein: CASSLPRERPTNEKLFF

J gene: TRBJ1-1
D gene: .
clone size: .
V gene: TRBV19
CDR3 DNA: TGTGCCAGTAGTATTACCGCAGCGAGTAACACTGAAGCTTTCTTT
CDR3 protein: CASSITAASNTEAFF

J gene: TRBJ2-7
D gene: TRBD1
clone size: .
V gene: TRBV18
CDR3 DNA: TGTGCCAGCTCATACCCCGGACAGGGTCAGAACTACGAGCAGTACTTC
CDR3 protein: CASSYPGQGQNYEQYF

J gene: TRBJ2-5
D gene: .
clone size: .
V gene: TRBV5-1
CDR3 DNA: TGCGCCAGCAGGGACTCGTTATACCAAGAGACCCAGTACTTC
CDR3 protein: CASRDSLYQETQYF

J gene: TRBJ2-5
D gene: .
clone size: .
V gene: TRBV19
CDR3 DNA: TGTGCCAGTAGTCCAGACAGGCGAACTCAAGAGACCCAGTACTTC
CDR3 protein: CASSPDRRTQETQYF

J gene: TRBJ1-5
D gene: .
clone size: once
V gene: TRBV4-1
CDR3 DNA: TGCGCCAGCAGCCAAGTTGACAGGAGCAATCAGCCCCAGCATTTT
CDR3 protein: CASSQVDRSNQPQHF

J gene: TRBJ2-6
D gene: .
clone size: .
V gene: TRBV28
CDR3 DNA: TGTGCCAGCAGTTTTTGGGCCTCTGGGGCCAACGTCCTGACTTTC
CDR3 protein: CASSFWASGANVLTF

J gene: TRBJ1-2
D gene: TRBD1
clone size: .
V gene: TRBV6-7
CDR3 DNA: TGTGCCAGCAGCGCAGGGGACAGGGAAAGCTATGGCTACACCTTC
CDR3 protein: CASSAGDRESYGYTF

J gene: TRBJ1-2
D gene: TRBD1
clone size: .
V gene: TRBV5-4
CDR3 DNA: TGTGCCAGCAGTCCGGGACAGGGAAACTATGGCTACACCTTC
CDR3 protein: CASSPGQGNYGYTF

J gene: TRBJ2-3
D gene: TRBD1
clone size: .
V gene: TRBV6-6
CDR3 DNA: TGTGCCAGCAGTCGATCAGGGGGACCGACAGATACGCAGTATTTT
CDR3 protein: CASSRSGGPTDTQYF

J gene: TRBJ1-2
D gene: TRBD1
clone size: .
V gene: TRBV28
CDR3 DNA: TGTGCCAGCAGTACATTGACAGGGACCGGTGGCTACACCTTC
CDR3 protein: CASSTLTGTGGYTF

J gene: TRBJ1-2
D gene: TRBD1
clone size: .
V gene: TRBV7-9
CDR3 DNA: TGTGCCAGCAGCACCCCGGGACAGGGGGCTTTTGGCTACACCTTC
CDR3 protein: CASSTPGQGAFGYTF

J gene: TRBJ2-3
D gene: .
clone size: .
V gene: TRBV29-1
CDR3 DNA: TGCAGCGCTCGACAGGTCTCTAGCACAGATACGCAGTATTTT
CDR3 protein: CSARQVSSTDTQYF

J gene: TRBJ1-1
D gene: TRBD1
clone size: .
V gene: TRBV5-6
CDR3 DNA: TGTGCCAGCAGCATGACAGGGGGCGATGACACTGAAGCTTTCTTT
CDR3 protein: CASSMTGGDDTEAFF

J gene: TRBJ2-7
D gene: TRBD1
clone size: .
V gene: TRBV6-5
CDR3 DNA: TGTGCCAGCAGGAGGGACAGGGCTTATACCTACGAGCAGTACTTC
CDR3 protein: CASRRDRAYTYEQYF

J gene: TRBJ2-7
D gene: .
clone size: .
V gene: TRBV2
CDR3 DNA: TGTGCCAGCAGTGTAGGGGGCGGGACTTACGAGCAGTACTTC
CDR3 protein: CASSVGGGTYEQYF

J gene: TRBJ2-5
D gene: TRBD2
clone size: .
V gene: TRBV28
CDR3 DNA: TGTGCCAGCAGTTTACGGGGGGGGCTAGCGGAAGAGACCCAGTACTTC
CDR3 protein: CASSLRGGLAEETQYF

J gene: TRBJ2-1
D gene: TRBD2
clone size: .
V gene: TRBV30
CDR3 DNA: TGTGCCTGGAGGCCGGGACTAGCGGGAAATGAGCAGTTCTTC
CDR3 protein: CAWRPGLAGNEQFF

J gene: TRBJ2-1
D gene: TRBD2
clone size: .
V gene: TRBV7-2
CDR3 DNA: TGTGCCAGCAGCTTAGTGGCTAGCGGGGGGATCTACAATGAGCAGTTCTTC
CDR3 protein: CASSLVASGGIYNEQFF

J gene: TRBJ2-7
D gene: .
clone size: once
V gene: TRBV9
CDR3 DNA: TGTGCCAGCGCCGGCGGGCAGACATACGAGCAGTACTTC
CDR3 protein: CASAGGQTYEQYF

J gene: TRBJ1-6
D gene: TRBD1
clone size: .
V gene: TRBV11-2
CDR3 DNA: TGTGCCAGCAGCTTAGTAACAGGGGCCCTTAATTCACCCCTCCACTTT
CDR3 protein: CASSLVTGALNSPLHF

J gene: TRBJ2-1
D gene: .
clone size: .
V gene: TRBV27
CDR3 DNA: TGTGCCAGCAGTTTGTGGGGCCCCCAGGGGGCGGGAGGGAGCTACAATGAGCAGTTCTTC
CDR3 protein: CASSLWGPQGAGGSYNEQFF

J gene: TRBJ1-2
D gene: TRBD1
clone size: .
V gene: TRBV5-1
CDR3 DNA: TGCGCCAGCAGCTTGGGGGGACAGGATGGCTACACCTTC
CDR3 protein: CASSLGGQDGYTF

J gene: TRBJ2-1
D gene: TRBD1
clone size: .
V gene: TRBV28
CDR3 DNA: TGTGCCAGCAGTTCAACGACAGGGGAAGACTACAATGAGCAGTTCTTC
CDR3 protein: CASSSTTGEDYNEQFF

J gene: TRBJ2-7
D gene: TRBD2
clone size: .
V gene: TRBV7-9
CDR3 DNA: TGTGCCAGCAGCAAGGCAGCGGGAGAGATGGTCGGGGGATACGAGCAGTACTTC
CDR3 protein: CASSKAAGEMVGGYEQYF

J gene: TRBJ2-5
D gene: .
clone size: .
V gene: TRBV5-4
CDR3 DNA: TGTGCCAGCAGCTTGGTACAGGGCCCGTTCCAAGAGACCCAGTACTTC
CDR3 protein: CASSLVQGPFQETQYF

J gene: TRBJ1-4
D gene: TRBD1
clone size: .
V gene: TRBV7-2
CDR3 DNA: TGTGCCAGCAGTCTCGACCCGGGACAGATAATTTTT
CDR3 protein: CASSLDPGQIIF

J gene: TRBJ1-2
D gene: .
clone size: .
V gene: TRBV7-2
CDR3 DNA: TGTGCCAGCAGCTTTGTGACAGGAGGCTACACCTTC
CDR3 protein: CASSFVTGGYTF

J gene: TRBJ2-5
D gene: .
clone size: .
V gene: TRBV20-1
CDR3 DNA: TGCAGTGCTAGCGTACAAGAGACCCAGTACTTC
CDR3 protein: CSASVQETQYF

J gene: TRBJ1-2
D gene: TRBD1
clone size: .
V gene: TRBV6-1
CDR3 DNA: TGTGCCAGCAGTGAATTTGGACAGGGGGCGCGGGGCTATGGCTACACCTTC
CDR3 protein: CASSEFGQGARGYGYTF